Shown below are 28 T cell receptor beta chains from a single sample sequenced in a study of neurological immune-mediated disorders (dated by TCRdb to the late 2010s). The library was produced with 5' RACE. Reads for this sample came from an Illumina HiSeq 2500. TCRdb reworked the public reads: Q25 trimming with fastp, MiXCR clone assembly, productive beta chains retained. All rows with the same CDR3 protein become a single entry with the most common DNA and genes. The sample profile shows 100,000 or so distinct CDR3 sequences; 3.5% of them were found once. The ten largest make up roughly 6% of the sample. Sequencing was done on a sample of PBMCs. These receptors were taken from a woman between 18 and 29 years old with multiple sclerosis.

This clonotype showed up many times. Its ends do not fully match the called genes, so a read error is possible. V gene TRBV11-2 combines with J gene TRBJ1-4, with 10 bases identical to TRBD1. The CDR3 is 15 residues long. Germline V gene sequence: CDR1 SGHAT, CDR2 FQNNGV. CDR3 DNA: TGTGCCAGCAGCGTAGACAGGGGGCGCGATGAAAAACTGTTTTTT. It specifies CASSVDRGRDEKLFF.

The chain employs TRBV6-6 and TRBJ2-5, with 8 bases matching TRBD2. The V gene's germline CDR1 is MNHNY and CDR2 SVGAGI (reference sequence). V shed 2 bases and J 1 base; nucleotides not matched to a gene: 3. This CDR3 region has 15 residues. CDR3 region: CASSYPSGGQETQYF. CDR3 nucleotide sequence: TGTGCCAGCAGTTACCCCAGCGGGGGCCAAGAGACCCAGTACTTC.

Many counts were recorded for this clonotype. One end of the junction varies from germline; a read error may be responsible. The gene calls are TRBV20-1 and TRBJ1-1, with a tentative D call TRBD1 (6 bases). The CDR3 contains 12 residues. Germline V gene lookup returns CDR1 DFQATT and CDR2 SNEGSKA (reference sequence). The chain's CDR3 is CSASDPGHEHYF. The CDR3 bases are TGCAGTGCTAGTGATCCGGGACACGAGCATTACTTT.

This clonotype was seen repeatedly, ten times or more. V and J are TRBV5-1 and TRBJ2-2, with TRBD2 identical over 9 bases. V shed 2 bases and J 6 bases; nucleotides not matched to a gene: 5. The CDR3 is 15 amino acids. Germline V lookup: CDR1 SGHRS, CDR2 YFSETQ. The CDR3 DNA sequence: TGCGCCAGCAGCTTCGCGGGGGGGCCTTCCGGGGAGCTGTTTTTT. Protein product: CASSFAGGPSGELFF.

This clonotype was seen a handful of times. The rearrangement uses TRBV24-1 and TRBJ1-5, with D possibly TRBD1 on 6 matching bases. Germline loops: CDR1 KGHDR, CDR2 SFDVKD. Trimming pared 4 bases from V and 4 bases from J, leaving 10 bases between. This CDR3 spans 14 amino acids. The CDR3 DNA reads TGTGCCACCAGTGACCCGGACAGAAATCAGCCCCAGCATTTT. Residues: CATSDPDRNQPQHF.

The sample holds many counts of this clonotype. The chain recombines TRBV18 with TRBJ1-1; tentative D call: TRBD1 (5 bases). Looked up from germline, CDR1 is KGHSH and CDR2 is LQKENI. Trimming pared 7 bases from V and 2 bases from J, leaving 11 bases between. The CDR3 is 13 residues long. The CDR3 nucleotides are TGTGCCAGCTTTTATCAGGGTAACACTGAAGCTTTCTTT. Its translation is CASFYQGNTEAFF.

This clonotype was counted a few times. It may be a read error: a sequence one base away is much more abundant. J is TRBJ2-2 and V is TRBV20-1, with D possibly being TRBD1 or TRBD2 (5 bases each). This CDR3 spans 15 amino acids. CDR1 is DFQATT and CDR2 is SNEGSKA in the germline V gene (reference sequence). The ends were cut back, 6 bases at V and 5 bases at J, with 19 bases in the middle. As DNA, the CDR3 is TGCAGTGCAAGGGGAGAACTTCAAGAGACCGGGGAGCTGTTTTTT. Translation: CSARGELQETGELFF.

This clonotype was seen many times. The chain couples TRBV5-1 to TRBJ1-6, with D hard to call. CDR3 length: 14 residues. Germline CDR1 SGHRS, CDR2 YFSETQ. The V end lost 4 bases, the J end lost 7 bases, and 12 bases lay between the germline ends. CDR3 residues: CASSVGTGNSPLHF. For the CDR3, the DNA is TGCGCCAGCAGCGTGGGAACGGGGAATTCACCCCTCCACTTT. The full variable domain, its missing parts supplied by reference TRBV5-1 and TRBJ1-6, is KAGVTQTPRYLIKTRGQQVTLSCSPISGHRSVSWYQQTPGQGLQFLFEYFSETQRNKGNFPGRFSGRQFSNSRSEMNVSTLELGDSALYLCASSVGTGNSPLHFGNGTRLTVT.

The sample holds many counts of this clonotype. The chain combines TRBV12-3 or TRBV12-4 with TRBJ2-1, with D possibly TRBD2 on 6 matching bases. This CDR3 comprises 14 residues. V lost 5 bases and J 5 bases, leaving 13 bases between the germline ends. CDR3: CASSPPWGDNEQFF. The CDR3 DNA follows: TGTGCCAGCAGTCCCCCCTGGGGGGACAATGAGCAGTTCTTC.

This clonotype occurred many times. CDR3 region: CAISRDNEQFF. The CDR3 coding sequence is TGTGCCATCTCAAGGGATAATGAGCAGTTCTTC. The chain links TRBV10-3 to TRBJ2-1; D is undetermined. The CDR3 runs 11 residues. V shed 8 bases and J shed 7 bases, with 9 bases lying between them. From germline, CDR1 is ENHRY and CDR2 SYGVKD.

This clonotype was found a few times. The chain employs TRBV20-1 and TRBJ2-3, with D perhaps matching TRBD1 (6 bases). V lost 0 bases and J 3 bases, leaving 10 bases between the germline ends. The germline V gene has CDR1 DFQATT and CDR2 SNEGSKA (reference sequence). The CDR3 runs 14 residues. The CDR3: CSAREQGMTDTQYF. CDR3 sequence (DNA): TGCAGTGCTAGAGAACAGGGAATGACAGATACGCAGTATTTT.

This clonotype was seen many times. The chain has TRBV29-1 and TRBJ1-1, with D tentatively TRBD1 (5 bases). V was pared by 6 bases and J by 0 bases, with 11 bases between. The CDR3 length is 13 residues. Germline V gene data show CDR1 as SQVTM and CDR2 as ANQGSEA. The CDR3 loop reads CSVQTVMNTEAFF. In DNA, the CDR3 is TGCAGCGTCCAGACAGTAATGAACACTGAAGCTTTCTTT.

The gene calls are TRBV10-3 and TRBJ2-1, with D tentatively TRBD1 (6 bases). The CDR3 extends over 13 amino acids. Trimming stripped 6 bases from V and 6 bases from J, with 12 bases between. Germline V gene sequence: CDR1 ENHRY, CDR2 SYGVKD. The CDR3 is CAIRERTANEQFF. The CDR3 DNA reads TGTGCCATCAGAGAACGGACAGCCAATGAGCAGTTCTTC.

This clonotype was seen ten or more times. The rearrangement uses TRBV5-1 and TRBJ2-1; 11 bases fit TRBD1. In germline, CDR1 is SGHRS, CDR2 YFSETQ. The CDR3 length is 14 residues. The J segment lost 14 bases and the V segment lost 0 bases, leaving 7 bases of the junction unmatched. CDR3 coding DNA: TGCGCCAGCAGCTTGGGGACAGGGGGCGCGGTCGAGTTCTTC. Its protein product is CASSLGTGGAVEFF. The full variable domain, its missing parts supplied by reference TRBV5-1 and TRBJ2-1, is KAGVTQTPRYLIKTRGQQVTLSCSPISGHRSVSWYQQTPGQGLQFLFEYFSETQRNKGNFPGRFSGRQFSNSRSEMNVSTLELGDSALYLCASSLGTGGAVEFFGPGTRLTVL.

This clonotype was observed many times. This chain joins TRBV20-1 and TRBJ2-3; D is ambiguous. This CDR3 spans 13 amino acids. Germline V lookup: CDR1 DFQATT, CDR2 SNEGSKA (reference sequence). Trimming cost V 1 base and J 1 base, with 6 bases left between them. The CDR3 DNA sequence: TGCAGTGCTAGAGTGGCGGGCACAGATACGCAGTATTTT. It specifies CSARVAGTDTQYF.

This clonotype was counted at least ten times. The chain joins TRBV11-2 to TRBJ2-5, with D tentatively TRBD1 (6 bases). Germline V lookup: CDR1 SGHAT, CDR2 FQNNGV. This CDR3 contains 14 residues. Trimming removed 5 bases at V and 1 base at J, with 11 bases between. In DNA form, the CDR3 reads TGTGCCAGCAGCGTAGTGGGGGCCCAAGAGACCCAGTACTTC. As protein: CASSVVGAQETQYF.

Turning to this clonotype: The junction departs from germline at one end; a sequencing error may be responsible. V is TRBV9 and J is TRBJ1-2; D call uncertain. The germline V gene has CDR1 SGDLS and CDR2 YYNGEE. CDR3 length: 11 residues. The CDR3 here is CDSSAYYGYTF. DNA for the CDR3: TGTGACAGCAGCGCTTATTATGGCTACACCTTC. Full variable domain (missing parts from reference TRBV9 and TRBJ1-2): DSGVTQTPKHLITATGQRVTLRCSPRSGDLSVYWYQQSLDQGLQFLIQYYNGEERAKGNILERFSAQQFPDLHSELNLSSLELGDSALYFCDSSAYYGYTFGSGTRLTVV.

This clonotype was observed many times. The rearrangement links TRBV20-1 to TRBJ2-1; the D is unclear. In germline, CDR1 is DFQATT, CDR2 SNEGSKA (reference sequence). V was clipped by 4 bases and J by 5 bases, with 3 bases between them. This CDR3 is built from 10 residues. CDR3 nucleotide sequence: TGCAGTGCTACAGACAATGAGCAGTTCTTC. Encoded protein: CSATDNEQFF.

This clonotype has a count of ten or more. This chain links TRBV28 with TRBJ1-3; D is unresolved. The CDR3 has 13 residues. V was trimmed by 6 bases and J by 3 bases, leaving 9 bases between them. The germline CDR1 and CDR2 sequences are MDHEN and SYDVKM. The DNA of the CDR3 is TGTGCCAGCAGCCCCGGAGGTGGAAACACCATATATTTT. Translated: CASSPGGGNTIYF. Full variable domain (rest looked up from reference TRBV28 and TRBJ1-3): DVKVTQSSRYLVKRTGEKVFLECVQDMDHENMFWYRQDPGLGLRLIYFSYDVKMKEKGDIPEGYSVSREKKERFSLILESASTNQTSMYLCASSPGGGNTIYFGEGSWLTVV.

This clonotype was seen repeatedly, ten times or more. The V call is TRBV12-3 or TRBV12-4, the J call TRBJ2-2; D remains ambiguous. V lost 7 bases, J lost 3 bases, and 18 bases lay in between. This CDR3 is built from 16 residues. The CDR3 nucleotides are TGTGCCAGCATCCTCCGGGTCTCAAGGGACACCGGGGAGCTGTTTTTT. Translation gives CASILRVSRDTGELFF.

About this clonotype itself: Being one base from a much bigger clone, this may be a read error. For the CDR3, the DNA is TGCAGTGATAGGGGTGGAGCCTACGAGCAGTACTTC. This encodes CSDRGGAYEQYF. The rearrangement uses TRBV20-1 and TRBJ2-7; D is perhaps TRBD1 (5 bases). Germline CDR1 DFQATT, CDR2 SNEGSKA (reference sequence). V lost 7 bases and J lost 2, with 12 bases in between. This CDR3 is 12 amino acids long.

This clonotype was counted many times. CDR3 in amino acids: CASIPGGGSNIQYF. CDR3 sequence (DNA): TGTGCCAGCATCCCGGGGGGAGGATCAAACATTCAGTACTTC. The V call is TRBV6-6, the J call TRBJ2-4, with 7 nucleotides matching TRBD2. J was trimmed by 6 bases and V by 7 bases; bases with no gene match: 9. This CDR3 has 14 amino acids. CDR1 is MNHNY and CDR2 is SVGAGI in the germline V gene (reference sequence).

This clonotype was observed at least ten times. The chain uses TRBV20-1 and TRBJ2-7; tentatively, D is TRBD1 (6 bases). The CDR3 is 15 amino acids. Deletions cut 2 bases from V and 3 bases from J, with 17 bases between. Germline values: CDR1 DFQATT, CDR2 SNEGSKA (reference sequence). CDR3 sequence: CSARTKGQNYYEQYF. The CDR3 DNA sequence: TGCAGTGCTAGAACAAAAGGACAGAACTACTACGAGCAGTACTTC.

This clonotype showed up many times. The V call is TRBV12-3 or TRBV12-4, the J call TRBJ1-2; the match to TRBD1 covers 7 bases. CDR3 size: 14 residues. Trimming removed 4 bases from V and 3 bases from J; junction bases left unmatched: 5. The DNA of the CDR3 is TGTGCCAGCAGTTCGACAGGGACCCACTATGGCTACACCTTC. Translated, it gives CASSSTGTHYGYTF.

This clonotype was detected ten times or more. DNA of the CDR3: TGTGCCAGCCCCTACGAGCAGTACTTC. As protein: CASPYEQYF. The V call is TRBV27, the J call TRBJ2-7, with D unresolved. CDR1 is MNHEY, CDR2 SMNVEV, per germline (reference sequence). Trimming cost V 8 bases and J 2 bases, with 1 base left between them. This CDR3 contains 9 residues.

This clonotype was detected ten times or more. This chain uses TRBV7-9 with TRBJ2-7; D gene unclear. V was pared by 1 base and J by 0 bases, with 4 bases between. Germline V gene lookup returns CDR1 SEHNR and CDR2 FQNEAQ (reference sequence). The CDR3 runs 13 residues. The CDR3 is CASSLDSSYEQYF. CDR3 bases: TGTGCCAGCAGCTTAGACAGCTCCTACGAGCAGTACTTC. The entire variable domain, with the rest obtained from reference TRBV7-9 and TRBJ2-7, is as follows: DTGVSQNPRHKITKRGQNVTFRCDPISEHNRLYWYRQTLGQGPEFLTYFQNEAQLEKSRLLSDRFSAERPKGSFSTLEIQRTEQGDSAMYLCASSLDSSYEQYFGPGTRLTVT.

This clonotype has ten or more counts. In nucleotides, the CDR3 is TGTGCCAGCAGTCGGGGACTAGCGGGGGCTAACAATGAGCAGTTCTTC. This sequence encodes CASSRGLAGANNEQFF. The rearrangement uses TRBV12-3 or TRBV12-4 and TRBJ2-1; 14 bases fit TRBD2. After removal of 5 bases from V and 5 bases from J, the junction contained 5 bases not matched to a gene. CDR3 length: 16 amino acids.

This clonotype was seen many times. The CDR3 DNA follows: TGTGCCACCCGGACTAGCGGGCAGGATACGCAGTATTTT. Its protein is CATRTSGQDTQYF. The J gene is TRBJ2-3, the V gene TRBV15; 11 bases match TRBD2. Losses at the gene ends were 8 bases for V and 6 bases for J; bases not matched to a gene: 4. CDR3 length: 13 residues. In germline, CDR1 is LNHNV, CDR2 YYDKDF (reference sequence).